This T cell receptor beta chain was recovered during a study of OX40 agonist ivuxolimab in advanced cancers. From germline, CDR1 is MRHNA and CDR2 SNTAGT. CDR3 length equals 17 residues. Trimming pared 2 bases from V and 5 bases from J, leaving 19 bases between. The table lists this clone with a count of one. The antigen is undetermined. Broader study findings: Certain nonresponders likewise exhibited a low normalized T-cell clonal expansion. CD8+ T cells averaged more expanded clones than CD4+.

Data came from immunoSEQ multiplex PCR; TCRdb stores just in-frame clones and leaves some out. The table records about 37,000 clones, 70% to 90% of them present only once. Autoimmune disease history or systemic immunosuppression was exclusionary. Samples of blood were obtained at baseline, on cycle 4 day 1, and on cycle 7 day 1. This chain links TRBV6-4 with TRBJ2-1, with D perhaps matching TRBD2 (6 bases). Sequencing used CD4+ or CD8+ T cells sorted from blood, obtained in a trial of the OX40 agonist ivuxolimab. This sequence was found in an adult with an advanced solid tumor such as melanoma, head and neck, liver or kidney cancer. The CDR3 nucleotides are TGTGCCAGCAGTGACACATCTCGGGGGTTTTTTCACAATGAGCAGTTCTTC. This encodes CASSDTSRGFFHNEQFF.